What follows describes a single T cell receptor (beta chain). Its specificity is not known. With 4 bases removed from V and 0 bases from J, the gap between germline ends came to 13 bases. This CDR3 has 16 residues. Germline CDR1 is MNHNY and CDR2 is SVGAGI (reference sequence). The sample is drawn from a study of shared clonotypes between healthy human individuals. Study results and caveats: Among non-shared clonotypes, generation probabilities were lower than among those shared by all four donors. Shared clonotypes: roughly 4.5% naive CD4, around 3.4% naive CD8, roughly 2.2% memory CD4, roughly 0.4% memory CD8.

The repertoire was sequenced with immunoSEQ multiplex PCR; TCRdb's copy has only in-frame clones and lacks some. The repertoire has about 1 million clones, about 74% of them found once; the top ten carry approximately 1.5%. The clonotype comes from a man aged 18 to 30 in good health. This chain uses TRBV6-6 with TRBJ1-5, with unresolved D. Material: memory CD4+ T cells sorted from blood. Subset here: CD45RA-negative fraction. The CDR3 region is CASSLDPGHSNQPQHF. For the CDR3, the DNA is TGTGCCAGCAGTTTAGACCCAGGCCATAGCAATCAGCCCCAGCATTTT.